This T cell receptor (beta chain) comes out of a study of spatial heterogeneity in lung cancer. About the study: Alpha-chain detections were consistently fewer than beta-chain detections among the sequences. A unique TCR and UMI combination showed up more than ten times in raw reads, on average.

Study outcomes and limitations: Among blood samples, ubiquitous expanded tumor TCRs appeared more at resection than at follow-up.

Documented time point: sample taken at primary tumor resection. The donors were 55 to 85 patients with non-small cell lung cancer that was early-stage and untreated. This clonotype showed up just a few times. What it recognizes is unknown. One entry per CDR3 protein results from TCRdb running MiXCR on the 5' RACE reads. The sample lists some 83,000 distinct CDR3 sequences, around 7.8% occurring once. Germline CDR1 is SGHDN and CDR2 is FVKESK. V was clipped by 3 bases and J by 3 bases, with 12 bases between them. This CDR3 is 14 amino acids long. The receptor comes from a male donor with early-stage non-small cell lung cancer. The J gene is TRBJ2-7, the V gene TRBV14; a weak D match, TRBD1 (6 bases). Source: PBMCs, taken at surgery. DNA of the CDR3: TGTGCCAGCAGCCATTTAGGGGGAAACTACGAGCAGTACTTC. Translating it yields CASSHLGGNYEQYF.